The 28 T cell receptor beta chains in this list originate from one sample, sequenced in a study of regulatory T cells in long-lasting Graves disease. The sample's time point: newly diagnosed GD, antithyroid drugs for less than 3 months. PBMC-extracted RNA yielded the TCR library. Libraries of TCR beta came from iRepertoire HTBI primers plus Arm-PCR of CDR3 regions. TCRdb reprocessed the multiplex PCR reads with MiXCR, giving one entry per CDR3 protein. The sample shows 300,000 to 450,000 distinct CDR3 sequences, around 16% of them seen only once. The sequencing used peripheral blood mononuclear cells (PBMCs), collected at new diagnosis, from a patient treated with antithyroid drugs. These receptors came from a female donor with Graves disease.

This clonotype was observed many times. The chain couples TRBV9 to TRBJ2-1, with D possibly TRBD2 on 6 matching bases. With 4 bases removed from V and 7 bases from J, the gap between germline ends came to 12 bases. The CDR3 has 13 residues. Germline CDR1 reads SGDLS; CDR2 reads YYNGEE. CDR3 sequence (DNA): TGTGCCAGCAGCCTGGGACTCCAAAATGAGCAGTTCTTC. Its translation is CASSLGLQNEQFF.

This clonotype was recorded many times. The rearrangement links TRBV6-1 to TRBJ1-2; TRBD1 is a possible D gene (6 bases). The CDR3 has 15 residues. Germline V CDR1 and CDR2: MNHNS, SASEGT. The ends were cut back, 8 bases at V and 3 bases at J, with 19 bases in the middle. In nucleotides, the CDR3 is TGTGCCAGCGGCGGGAGGGGGGAGTATGACTATGGCTACACCTTC. Translated: CASGGRGEYDYGYTF.

This clonotype came up many times. CDR3 residues: CASSPPLGEGRGYTF. The CDR3, as DNA: TGCGCCAGCAGCCCCCCCCTCGGGGAGGGACGGGGCTACACCTTC. V and J are TRBV5-1 and TRBJ1-2, with a tentative D call TRBD1 (5 bases). With 4 bases removed from V and 8 bases from J, the gap between germline ends came to 21 bases. The V gene's germline CDR1 is SGHRS and CDR2 YFSETQ. This CDR3 is 15 amino acids long.

This clonotype has a count of ten or more. The V and J genes are TRBV4-3 and TRBJ2-7, with D unclear. Germline values: CDR1 LGHNA, CDR2 YSLEER. Trimming stripped 4 bases from V and 3 bases from J, with 16 bases between. The CDR3 consists of 15 residues. The chain's CDR3 is CASSPGREVHYEQYF. The CDR3 DNA reads TGCGCCAGCAGCCCCGGTCGAGAAGTGCACTACGAGCAGTACTTC.

Worth noting for this clonotype: A read error is possible here, since a much larger clone lies one base away. The chain recombines TRBV7-2 with TRBJ2-3, with 12 bases that match TRBD1. The CDR3 loop spans 19 amino acids. Per the germline V gene, CDR1 is SGHTA and CDR2 is FQGNSA. The CDR3 DNA reads as TGTGCCTGCAGCTCCTCCGGGACAGGGGGCGCGATGTTTCGGAATACGCAGTATTTT. It translates to CACSSSGTGGAMFRNTQYF.

Many counts were recorded for this clonotype. This chain uses TRBV11-2 with TRBJ2-2; 12 bases match TRBD2. CDR3 length: 16 amino acids. The V segment lost 3 bases and the J segment 3 bases; nucleotides outside the gene matches: 2. The germline V gene has CDR1 SGHAT and CDR2 FQNNGV. CDR3 bases: TGTGCCAGCAGCTTCGGGACTAGCGGGTACACCGGGGAGCTGTTTTTT. This codes for CASSFGTSGYTGELFF. The full variable domain, its missing parts supplied by reference TRBV11-2 and TRBJ2-2, is EAGVAQSPRYKIIEKRQSVAFWCNPISGHATLYWYQQILGQGPKLLIQFQNNGVVDDSQLPKDRFSAERLKGVDSTLKIQPAKLEDSAVYLCASSFGTSGYTGELFFGEGSRLTVL.

This clonotype was recorded a few times. This chain links TRBV5-4 with TRBJ1-1; a possible D gene is TRBD1 (5 bases). The germline V and J ends were trimmed by 0 bases and 1 base, with 13 bases remaining between them. This CDR3 is 16 amino acids long. Germline CDR1 is SGHNT and CDR2 is YYREEE (reference sequence). CDR3 sequence reads: CASSLGMGRENTEAFF. The CDR3 DNA is TGTGCCAGCAGCTTGGGGATGGGGCGAGAGAACACTGAAGCTTTCTTT. Full variable domain (remainder filled in from reference TRBV5-4 and TRBJ1-1): ETGVTQSPTHLIKTRGQQVTLRCSSQSGHNTVSWYQQALGQGPQFIFQYYREEENGRGNFPPRFSGLQFPNYSSELNVNALELDDSALYLCASSLGMGRENTEAFFGQGTRLTVV.

CDR3 sequence: CASTPLSEVAEEQYF. As DNA, the CDR3 is TGTGCCAGCACTCCCCTGTCGGAGGTAGCGGAAGAGCAGTACTTC. This chain joins TRBV28 and TRBJ2-7; tentatively, D is TRBD2 (6 bases). Trimming pared 7 bases from V and 7 bases from J, leaving 23 bases between. The CDR3 is made up of 15 amino acids. Germline V gene data show CDR1 as MDHEN and CDR2 as SYDVKM.

The rearrangement joins TRBV28 to TRBJ1-2; D uncertain. The CDR3 loop spans 12 amino acids. Per the germline V gene, CDR1 is MDHEN and CDR2 is SYDVKM. Trimming removed 5 bases from V and 4 bases from J, with 8 bases in between. Here the CDR3 reads CASSLKSYGYTF. The CDR3 DNA follows: TGTGCCAGCAGTCTAAAGAGCTATGGCTACACCTTC.

This clonotype was picked up a small number of times. V gene TRBV12-3 or TRBV12-4 combines with J gene TRBJ2-2; 8 bases agree with TRBD1. CDR3 length: 14 amino acids. V lost 8 bases to trimming and J lost 3 bases; unmatched junction nucleotides: 5. The CDR3 loop reads CASFRGQDTGELFF. In nucleotides, the CDR3 is TGTGCCAGCTTCAGGGGGCAGGACACCGGGGAGCTGTTTTTT.

This clonotype was observed at least ten times. The chain joins TRBV2 to TRBJ1-2; the D is unclear. This CDR3 has 14 residues. Germline V gene sequence: CDR1 SNHLY, CDR2 FYNNEI. V was cut by 3 bases and J by 5 bases, with 13 bases left in between. The CDR3 loop reads CASSDSQWVYGYTF. The CDR3 region has the DNA TGTGCCAGCAGTGATTCCCAGTGGGTATATGGCTACACCTTC.

This clonotype was found many times. The chain combines TRBV29-1 with TRBJ1-4, with D unresolved. Trimming shortened V by 4 bases and J by 3 bases, and 12 bases separated the two germline ends. Germline CDR1 is SQVTM and CDR2 is ANQGSEA. The CDR3 has 14 amino acids. CDR3 DNA: TGCAGCGTTGCTTTGGGCGGATCTAATGAAAAACTGTTTTTT. Protein product: CSVALGGSNEKLFF.

This clonotype was observed many times. The chain carries TRBV15 and TRBJ2-1; D is unclear. The CDR3 spans 12 residues. Per germline, CDR1 LNHNV and CDR2 YYDKDF (reference sequence). The V end lost 0 bases, the J end lost 10 bases, and 7 bases lay between the germline ends. In DNA, the CDR3 is TGTGCCACCAGCAGAGATTTGACAGAGCAGTTCTTC. Amino acids: CATSRDLTEQFF.

The chain is built from TRBV14 and TRBJ2-5; 10 bases are a match to TRBD2. Trimming cost V 5 bases and J 0 bases; bases outside gene matches: 3. Germline values: CDR1 SGHDN, CDR2 FVKESK. The length of the CDR3 is 15 residues. The CDR3 sequence is CASSLLAGHQETQYF. The CDR3 DNA follows: TGTGCCAGCAGCTTACTAGCGGGGCACCAAGAGACCCAGTACTTC.

This clonotype was seen at least ten times. The rearrangement links TRBV5-4 to TRBJ2-7; tentatively, D is TRBD1 or TRBD2 (5 bases each). Germline V lookup: CDR1 SGHNT, CDR2 YYREEE (reference sequence). This CDR3 comprises 13 residues. The V gene lost 4 bases and the J gene lost 2 bases, with 10 bases spanning the gap. The CDR3 is CASSGTGTYEQYF. DNA for the CDR3: TGTGCCAGCAGCGGGACGGGAACCTACGAGCAGTACTTC.

This sequence joins TRBV10-3 and TRBJ1-5; no clear D. Per the germline V gene, CDR1 is ENHRY and CDR2 is SYGVKD. V was trimmed by 11 bases and J by 1 base, leaving 9 bases between them. The CDR3 length is 12 residues. For the CDR3, the DNA is TGTGCCGTGTCCCCAAGCAATCAGCCCCAGCATTTT. Protein product: CAVSPSNQPQHF.

This clonotype was counted ten times or more. This chain uses TRBV28 with TRBJ2-1; 9 bases agree with TRBD1. The CDR3 contains 13 residues. From germline, CDR1 is MDHEN and CDR2 SYDVKM. Unmatched junction bases numbered 1, after V lost 6 bases and J lost 4 bases. The CDR3 DNA reads as TGTGCCAGCAGGGACAGGGGTTACAATGAGCAGTTCTTC. Protein sequence: CASRDRGYNEQFF.

J is TRBJ1-5 and V is TRBV10-3, with D tentatively TRBD1 (6 bases). Trimming cost V 7 bases and J 4 bases, with 14 bases left between them. The CDR3 extends over 14 amino acids. CDR1 ENHRY and CDR2 SYGVKD come from the germline V gene. The CDR3 sequence is CAITLGQINQPQHF. CDR3 coding DNA: TGTGCCATCACCCTTGGACAGATTAATCAGCCCCAGCATTTT.

The table lists this clonotype with many counts. The chain joins TRBV12-3 or TRBV12-4 to TRBJ2-1, with D possibly TRBD2 on 7 matching bases. The V end lost 1 base, the J end lost 7 bases, and 20 bases lay between the germline ends. This CDR3 is built from 17 residues. The CDR3 DNA reads TGTGCCAGCAGTTTAGATCGGTGGAGAGGGGGGGCGAATGAGCAGTTCTTC. This encodes CASSLDRWRGGANEQFF.

This clonotype was detected ten times or more. The chain uses TRBV30 and TRBJ1-4; a possible D gene is TRBD1 (5 bases). CDR1 is GTSNPN and CDR2 is SVGIG in the germline V gene (reference sequence). Trimming took off 4 bases at V and 7 bases at J, with 16 bases between the two ends. This CDR3 spans 14 amino acids. CDR3 in DNA: TGTGCCTGGAATCAAGACGGGGCGACTGAAAAACTGTTTTTT. Amino acids: CAWNQDGATEKLFF.

This clonotype was seen ten or more times. The rearrangement links TRBV12-5 to TRBJ2-5; possible D gene TRBD2, 6 bases. V was cut by 4 bases and J by 3 bases, with 12 bases left in between. This CDR3 contains 14 residues. CDR1 and CDR2 from the germline V gene are LGHNT and FRNRAP. Written as DNA, the CDR3 is TGTGCTAGTGGTTGGGGGAGGTCGGAAGAGACCCAGTACTTC. The encoded protein is CASGWGRSEETQYF.

This clonotype was counted at least ten times. V is TRBV6-2 or TRBV6-3 and J is TRBJ2-3; 7 bases match TRBD2. CDR3 size: 16 residues. J lost 1 base, V lost 0 bases, and 4 bases had no gene match. Per germline, CDR1 MNHEY and CDR2 SVGEGT. The CDR3 is CASSYSREVGTDTQYF. The CDR3 DNA follows: TGTGCCAGCAGTTACTCTCGGGAGGTCGGCACAGATACGCAGTATTTT.

This clonotype was seen many times. Relative to the germline gene, one junction end is altered; a read error may explain this. The chain is built from TRBV11-2 and TRBJ2-5, with no clear D. The length of the CDR3 is 12 residues. Per germline, CDR1 SGHAT and CDR2 FQNNGV. Here the CDR3 DNA reads TGTGCCAGCAACTTAGACCAAGAGACCCAGTACTTC. It yields the protein CASNLDQETQYF.

CDR3 protein: CAGQQGGGTEAFF. The DNA for the CDR3 is TGTGCCGGCCAGCAGGGGGGGGGGACTGAAGCTTTCTTT. The chain joins TRBV7-9 to TRBJ1-1, with 7 positions matching TRBD1. The V and J ends lost 11 bases and 5 bases, in that order; junction bases with no gene match: 11. The V gene's germline CDR1 is SEHNR and CDR2 FQNEAQ (reference sequence). CDR3 size: 13 residues.

As for this clonotype: This may be a read error, as it is one base from a much larger clone. Here the CDR3 omits its conserved ending phenylalanine or tryptophan, so a read error is the likely source. The chain recombines TRBV9 with TRBJ1-2; TRBD1 might be the D (6 bases). The V end was cut by 0 bases, the J end by 7 bases, with 13 bases between. Per the germline V gene, CDR1 is SGDLS and CDR2 is YYNGEE. The CDR3 runs to 14 residues. The CDR3 DNA sequence: TGTGCCAGCAGCGTAGCTGGGGGCATCGGTGGCTACACCCTC. This translates into CASSVAGGIGGYTL.

There are many counts of this clonotype. The chain links TRBV10-1 to TRBJ1-2, with D possibly matching TRBD1 (5 bases). This CDR3 contains 14 residues. The V and J ends lost 7 bases and 8 bases respectively, with 20 bases between them. The germline CDR1 and CDR2 sequences are WNHNN and SYGVQD (reference sequence). This chain's CDR3 is CASTAKEPGGGYTF. The CDR3 DNA sequence: TGCGCCAGCACTGCAAAAGAGCCGGGGGGAGGCTACACCTTC.

There are many counts of this clonotype. Mismatch with germline at one junction end may stem from a read error. This chain joins TRBV5-1 and TRBJ1-1; D is uncertain. The CDR3 contains 13 residues. Germline V gene data show CDR1 as SGHRS and CDR2 as YFSETQ. The CDR3 coding sequence is TGTGCCAGCTCGGTTACCCTGAACACTGAAGCTTTCTTT. Protein sequence: CASSVTLNTEAFF.

The sample holds many counts of this clonotype. This chain connects TRBV2 to TRBJ1-5; TRBD1 matches at 9 bases. Germline CDR1 reads SNHLY; CDR2 reads FYNNEI. The CDR3 length is 15 residues. The V gene end was trimmed by 6 bases and the J gene end by 4 bases; junction bases not matched to a gene: 7. Written as DNA, the CDR3 is TGTGCCAGCAGGGGGAACAGGGGGCATAATCAGCCCCAGCATTTT. Residues: CASRGNRGHNQPQHF.